The T cell receptor beta chain under discussion was sequenced for a study of T-cell memory formation after mild COVID-19. Study-wide background: TCR clusters were mostly confined to one donor each.

MiXCR, applied by TCRdb to the 5' RACE reads, yields one record per CDR3 protein. The table shows roughly 300,000 distinct CDR3 sequences, with 7.5% to 9.5% occurring only once. Trimming cost V 6 bases and J 0 bases; bases outside gene matches: 15. The CDR3 has 20 amino acids. The V gene's germline CDR1 is SGHVS and CDR2 FNYEAQ. This clonotype was picked up many times. This clonotype was obtained from a man between 18 and 35 years old who had mild COVID-19 (a few samples of this study predate the infection). Cell type and time point are not known. This chain joins TRBV7-6 and TRBJ2-1; TRBD1 matches at 12 bases. Sequences were obtained from PBMCs or a T cell subset sorted from them (not recorded which). The CDR3 protein is CASSSRGGQGALSSYNEQFF. In DNA form, the CDR3 reads TGTGCCAGCAGTTCCCGGGGGGGACAGGGGGCCTTGAGCTCCTACAATGAGCAGTTCTTC.